The source of this TCR beta chain is a study of cytomegalovirus exposure and HLA in healthy donors (dated by TCRdb to 2015 to 2018). Regarding the complete study: According to an earlier analysis of a few hundred of the donors, 150 million to 200 million T cells yielded 117 million unique TCR beta sequences and about 300 Gb of sequence data. Around 330 gigabases of sequencing data and around 80 million unique TCR sequences made up an early release that covered fewer than 650 HLA-typed donors. Among the roughly 400 genotyped donors, approximately 76% belonged to the genetic ancestry cluster associated with self-reported Caucasian donors. The study was designed to test whether signatures of past pathogen exposure could be identified by cataloging public T cell receptors. Using immunosequencing, the study profiled T cell repertoires from 640 or so subjects and related those repertoires to cytomegalovirus serostatus. Besides the first cohort of around 700 subjects, a separate validation cohort made up of roughly 130 different subjects was used. To predict cytomegalovirus infection status, the study brought together high-throughput TCR immunosequencing, statistical association of individual TCRs with disease status, and machine learning. A later analysis re-analyzed previously published TCR beta repertoires from 600 to 850 donors and added high-resolution HLA genotyping to study TCR occurrence patterns. Rather than drawing on any new phenotypic data, the later analysis identified candidate immune exposures from TCR beta sequences and the way those sequences occurred across donors. In an earlier analysis of over 550 of the donors, high-throughput TCR beta sequencing was used to judge whether each TCR beta V gene segment behaved as functional or pseudogenic. Donor age, sex, ethnicity and CMV serostatus were compiled together with the repertoire data. In a later genetic analysis, genome-wide SNP genotypes for about three fifths of the roughly 670 donors were used, and that subset was treated as a discovery cohort. All discovery cohort repertoires had been generated on a single sequencing platform. Class I and class II HLA loci were covered by the typing at four-digit resolution. The number of donors typed differed by locus, with roughly 629-640 for A, B, C, DRB1 and DQB1, roughly 520 for DQA1, 600 to 610 for DPA1, and approximately 470 for DPB1. About five DR-DQ haplotypes were treated as single units for association and clustering because of strong linkage in the cohort. On average, around 230,000 unique TCR beta nucleotide sequences were sequenced per donor among a few hundred genotyped donors of the cohort, with roughly 19% of those sequences being non-productive.

The cohort consisted of 666 healthy bone marrow donors. At the time of sampling, all cohort members were nominally healthy, though unrecorded immune exposures were likely present. The donor tested CMV seropositive, placing the donor among the 289 seropositive members of the cohort. A peripheral blood sample was provided by each donor, and peripheral blood mononuclear cells were used for TCR beta sequencing. The Qiagen DNeasy Blood Extraction Kit was used to extract genomic DNA from the blood cell samples. Library preparation was by the immunoSEQ multiplex PCR assay. For the multiplex PCR, a mixture combining 60 forward primers for TCR Vbeta segments and 13 reverse primers for TCR Jbeta segments was used. A multiplex PCR assay on genomic DNA amplified the CDR3 region of rearranged TCR beta genes. The Illumina HiSeq System was used to sequence the amplified TCR beta libraries as 87-base-pair reads. Per the source publication's procedure: Across the roughly 700 repertoires, a later analysis counted 60 million to 90 million unique TCR beta chains, about 10 million of which were shared by at least two donors. Raw reads were error-corrected and collapsed into unique sequences by a nearest-neighbor algorithm in which closely related sequences were merged to remove PCR and sequencing errors. V, D and J gene segments were assigned by aligning CDR3 sequences to IMGT reference sequences. For a sequence to be retained, a match of at least six nucleotides to both a V gene segment and a J gene segment was required. A rearrangement counted as productive if the CDR3 had no stop codons and remained in frame with V and J, and every other rearrangement counted as non-productive. CDR3 was defined by IMGT convention, running from the second conserved V-encoded cysteine to the conserved J-encoded phenylalanine. The earlier analysis of 587 of the donors excluded any sequence lacking an unambiguous match to a single V gene segment. An earlier analysis of 587 of the donors classified V segments as functional when productive rearrangements were above 56.7% and as segregating when the standard deviation between donors was above 5%. To diagnose cytomegalovirus status from the catalog of TCR beta chain sequences, a statistical classification framework was built. V and J gene assignment, in a later analysis, came from comparing TCR nucleotide sequences with IMGT/GENE-DB human TR gene sequences. The TCRdist pipeline was used in a later analysis to assign CDR3 sequences and most-parsimonious VDJ recombination scenarios. In a later analysis, each TCR beta chain was defined by its CDR3 amino acid sequence together with its V-gene family, and reads without a unique V-gene family were excluded. As a way to deal with suspected cross-contamination and a sequencing artifact, a later analysis dropped 640 or so nucleotide sequences that were highly shared and had low generation probability. In a later analysis, a clonal expansion index was calculated for each public chain from normalized within-repertoire ranks of inferred template counts. A later analysis computed generation probabilities with a VDJ recombination model fitted to out-of-frame rearrangements, and checked the results against IGoR. In a later analysis, TCR-TCR, TCR-HLA and TCR-CMV co-occurrence was scored with hypergeometric tests, and a repertoire-size bias correction was applied to TCR pairs. To estimate false discovery rates, a later analysis permuted the HLA or CMV assignments 20 times. A later analysis grouped co-occurring TCRs with DBSCAN, adding TCRdist sequence similarity when clustering within HLA-allele-positive subsets. Repertoires with fewer than 30,000 or more than 120,000 public chains, plus five repertoires with anomalous nucleotide sharing, were excluded from co-occurrence clustering. Entries here come from immuneACCESS through TCRdb and include only in-frame sequences with V and J called. Some clones fail to appear in such tables; in the studies checked, an unresolved V gene covers under half of the shortfall, and the cause of the remainder is unknown. V and J calls and clone size are as listed in that table; D and trimming were resolved from the DNA. In this sample the table shows approximately 110,000 clones, under 80% of which occur a single time. The ten most abundant clones make up 13% of the sample.

The germline V gene sets CDR1 to LGHNA and CDR2 to YNFKEQ. From the cysteine through the phenylalanine, the CDR3 covers 15 amino acids. The only DNA kept is the CDR3, 45 bases in frame from the first base. V drops 0 bases and J drops 6 bases, leaving 14 bases in between. On the study overall, not on this receptor specifically: A further reported finding was that TCR beta sequences accurately predicted the HLA-A and HLA-B alleles for most subjects in the first cohort. Across donors, most TCR sequences were observed very rarely, whereas some public TCRs were present in many individuals. In a later analysis, most CMV-associated TCR beta chains were found to appear HLA-restricted, with HLA associations seemingly driven largely by CMV exposure. When HLA alleles, especially DR and DQ, strongly co-occurred, TCR associations were difficult to assign to individual alleles. Because HLA typing was missing for some donors at each locus, association tests included only the typed subset. A cluster of highly shared sequence variants was judged likely to be a technical artifact of the sequencing pipeline. A total of 150 to 200 TCR beta chains were listed by the study as associated with cytomegalovirus. According to the authors, the approach could potentially be generalized to other disease states and immunological phenotypes. At a false discovery rate of 0.05, a later analysis linked 16,951 TCR beta sequences to specific HLA alleles. Several of the top co-occurrence clusters appeared to be linked to parvovirus B19, influenza, CMV and Epstein-Barr virus, according to a later analysis. Cytomegalovirus status was reported to be diagnosed by the classifier with high specificity and sensitivity in both the original and validation cohorts. In a later analysis, HLA-associated TCR beta chains showed more clonal expansion and lower generation probabilities than non-associated chains that were equally common. CMV serostatus was the only immune exposure information available for the cohort. Broadly in line with IMGT annotations, most TCR beta V segments showed up in productive rearrangements about 87% or about 30% of the time in an earlier analysis of 587 of the donors. This cohort had only TCR beta chains sequenced, and the lack of alpha or paired-chain data limited which features could be detected. Some IMGT-functional V segments, including TRBV6-2 and TRBV6-3, could not be distinguished by the 87-base-pair reads and were therefore excluded. Fewer than 20 rarely observed V segments, including chromosome 9 orphons, were excluded from the earlier analysis of some 590 of the donors because counts were too low. V-gene and J-gene trimming of TCR beta chains was associated with a missense DCLRE1C variant in a later genetic analysis, and the association was replicated in an independent cohort. Sequencing depth was assumed to be roughly uniform across donors in the presence/absence analyses, though that assumption may not hold. Correlated functional status among segregating V segments might reflect linkage disequilibrium, but an unknown experimental factor could not be ruled out. In a later analysis, the rate of TCR association differed among HLA loci, with DRB1 alleles having the most associated TCRs and HLA-C alleles having the fewest. A later genetic analysis reported fewer N-insertions in productive TCRs among donors in an Asian-associated ancestry cluster than the roughly 670-donor mean. In vitro tests confirmed that a few of the cytomegalovirus-associated TCR beta chains recognize cytomegalovirus antigens.

Concerning this clone: What antigen it recognizes has not been identified. Per-base qualities were not stored, and no clone one base away is much larger.

This receptor chain uses TRBV4-2 and TRBJ1-2; TRBD1 is a weak D gene call, 5 bases matching. Material for sequencing was PBMCs. The origin of this receptor is a woman in her fifties or sixties in good health and CMV-seropositive. Read as DNA, the sequence is TGTGCCAGCAGCCAAGAGGGGCAACAGCGCCATGGCTACACCTTC. It is translated as CASSQEGQQRHGYTF.